This T cell receptor (beta chain) comes out of a study of T cells in women clearing cervical HPV infection. Study overall: Case blood was drawn a median roughly 150 days after lesion detection. Only a few women had HLA typing results available. General study results and limits: CIN3+ cases had significantly higher TCR repertoire richness than controls, but evenness did not differ. Richness differences could reflect unmeasured T-cell content per sample.

The CDR3 totals 13 residues. Trimming removed 6 bases from V and 4 bases from J, with 12 bases in between. CDR1 and CDR2 (germline): LNHDA, SQIVND (reference sequence). The repertoire was sequenced with immunoSEQ multiplex PCR; TCRdb's copy has only in-frame clones and lacks some. This listing includes over 45,000 clones. Concerning this clone: The antigen remains unidentified. Read sequence stops 3 residues before the CDR3 end, and the germline J gene provides the missing end.

Sequenced: blood buffy coat. This chain connects TRBV19 to TRBJ1-2; D remains ambiguous. The clonotype originates from a woman between 18 and 70 years old with a cervical HPV16 infection that either progressed to CIN3+ or cleared (not recorded which). CDR3 protein: CASRGKGGYGYTF. CDR3 DNA (partial): TGTGCCAGTAGGGGTAAGGGTGGCTATGGC.